Sequencing of this T cell receptor (beta chain) was carried out in a study of blood T cell repertoires in COVID-19. For the study at large: Collection of acute and convalescent COVID-19 samples took place in the United States, Italy and Spain. The cDNA or gDNA used as material had been derived from T cells, B-cell-depleted T cells, or PBMCs.

With respect to this clone: The junction and the germline gene differ at one end; a read error may be behind it.

How the authors handled the data: Cell counts per sample came from amplifying reference gene primers. Clones were read by immunoSEQ multiplex PCR, and TCRdb kept only the in-frame ones, dropping some. That table gives V, J and clone size, and the DNA gave D and trimming. The table lists 250,000 to 300,000 clones, approximately 86% of them singletons, with less than 15% in the top ten. From germline, CDR1 is SGHRS and CDR2 YFSETQ. This CDR3 has 15 residues. The sequenced sample was peripheral blood. This chain links TRBV5-1 with TRBJ2-2; TRBD1 matches 8 bases. The sequence derives from a woman aged 70-85 years with COVID-19, enrolled during active disease. DNA for the CDR3: TGCGCCAGCAGCCTCAGGACAGGGAACCCCGGGGAGCTGTTTTTT. This codes for CASSLRTGNPGELFF.